This TCR beta chain was obtained from a study of T cells in Graves' hyperthyroidism and ophthalmopathy. The study's findings and limits: Ophthalmopathy was identified by the model a median about 6.4 months ahead of onset.

The CDR3 spans 16 residues. The J segment lost 5 bases and the V segment lost 4 bases, leaving 8 bases of the junction unmatched. From germline, CDR1 is SGDLS and CDR2 YYNGEE. Amplification targeted TCR beta CDR3 regions from RNA transcripts. Using the HTBI primer set, a first-round RT-PCR was run on the TCR CDR3. In TCRdb, the multiplex PCR reads were re-called with MiXCR into one record per CDR3 protein. The table lists 400,000 to 550,000 distinct CDR3 sequences, around 24% of them singletons. As concerns this clonotype: Antigen: not known.

The sequence was collected from a woman aged 25-40 years with Graves' ophthalmopathy. The chain uses TRBV9 and TRBJ2-4; 11 bases agree with TRBD2. Sequencing used blood. This CDR3 is CASSLLAGGPENIQYF. The CDR3 DNA reads as TGTGCCAGCAGCCTTCTAGCGGGGGGTCCGGAAAACATTCAGTACTTC.